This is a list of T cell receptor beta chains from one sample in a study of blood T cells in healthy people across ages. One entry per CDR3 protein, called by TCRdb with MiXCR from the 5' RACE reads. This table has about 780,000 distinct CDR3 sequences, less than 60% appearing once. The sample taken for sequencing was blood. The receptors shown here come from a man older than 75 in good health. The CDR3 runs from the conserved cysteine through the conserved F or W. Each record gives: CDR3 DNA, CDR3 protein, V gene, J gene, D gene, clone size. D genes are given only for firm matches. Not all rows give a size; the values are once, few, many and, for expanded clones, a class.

TGCAGTGCTAGTTTGGTCTTGGGTGTAGATACGCAGTATTTT	CSASLVLGVDTQYF	TRBV20-1	TRBJ2-3	.	few
TGTGCCAGCAGCTTTGATTGGAGCCAGAGGAATGAGCAGTTCTTC	CASSFDWSQRNEQFF	TRBV7-6	TRBJ2-1	.	.
TGTGCCAGCAGCGAAAGACTAGCGGCAAGCACAGATACGCAGTATTTT	CASSERLAASTDTQYF	TRBV9	TRBJ2-3	TRBD2	few
TGTGCCAGCAGTTTCCCCGCATACAGGGTGGCGGGACTAGTCACAGATACGCAGTATTTT	CASSFPAYRVAGLVTDTQYF	TRBV28	TRBJ2-3	TRBD2	.
TGCGCCAGCAGCCCGGGGACAGAATACTACAATGAGCAGTTCTTC	CASSPGTEYYNEQFF	TRBV5-1	TRBJ2-1	TRBD1	few
TGTGCCAGCAGTTTAGGCGGACGGTGGGAGCAGTTCTTC	CASSLGGRWEQFF	TRBV28	TRBJ2-1	.	few
TGTGCCAGCAGCTCGTCAGGGACAGGGACAAATCAGCCCCAGCATTTT	CASSSSGTGTNQPQHF	TRBV12-3/TRBV12-4	TRBJ1-5	TRBD1	.
TGTGCCAGCGGCAAGGAGGGCTTAGATACGCAGTATTTT	CASGKEGLDTQYF	TRBV25-1	TRBJ2-3	.	.
TGTGCCAGCAGTTTGGCCAAAGTAAGCTCCTACAATGAGCAGTTCTTC	CASSLAKVSSYNEQFF	TRBV12-3/TRBV12-4	TRBJ2-1	.	.
TGTGCCAGCAGCCGAGAGGCCGGGACTCCAAATGAGCAGTTCTTC	CASSREAGTPNEQFF	TRBV4-2	TRBJ2-1	.	.
TGTGCCAGCAGCTTAGAGGGCTCCGACAAGCAGTACTTC	CASSLEGSDKQYF	TRBV7-2	TRBJ2-7	.	.
TGCGCCAGCAGGAGGGCAGCGGGTACCGGGGAGCTGTTTTTT	CASRRAAGTGELFF	TRBV5-1	TRBJ2-2	.	few
TGTGCCAGCAGCTTAGGCGGGTCTCGCTCCTACAATGAGCAGTTCTTC	CASSLGGSRSYNEQFF	TRBV7-2	TRBJ2-1	.	few
TGTGCCAGCAGCTTTAGGGTTGACGGCACAGATACGCAGTATTTT	CASSFRVDGTDTQYF	TRBV11-2	TRBJ2-3	.	many
TGCGCCAGCAGCTGGGACGGGGGCATGGGGGAGCAGTTCTTC	CASSWDGGMGEQFF	TRBV5-1	TRBJ2-1	.	many
TGCGCCAGCAGCCAAGGTGTAGGGGGCAACCCTTACACTGAAGCTTTCTTT	CASSQGVGGNPYTEAFF	TRBV4-3	TRBJ1-1	TRBD1	once
TGCAGTGCTCCACCACCTGACTGGCGGGATGAGCAGTACTTC	CSAPPPDWRDEQYF	TRBV20-1	TRBJ2-7	.	.
TGCGCCAGCAGTGACCAGGGTAAAGTCCTGGATACGCAGTATTTT	CASSDQGKVLDTQYF	TRBV10-2	TRBJ2-3	.	many
TGTGCCAGCAGCTATCGTTACTTCAGCTCCTACGAGCAGTACTTC	CASSYRYFSSYEQYF	TRBV6-2/TRBV6-3	TRBJ2-7	.	.
TGTGCCAGCAGAAGGACTGCACTAGAAAACTACGAGCAGTACTTC	CASRRTALENYEQYF	TRBV6-5	TRBJ2-7	.	.
TGTGCCAGCAGCCGAGCCTCCGGTGTGTACGAGCAGTACTTC	CASSRASGVYEQYF	TRBV3-1	TRBJ2-7	.	few
TGTGCCAGCAGCCTAGTCCAGGGGCCAAGGGAGCTGTTTTTT	CASSLVQGPRELFF	TRBV7-8	TRBJ2-2	.	.
TGTGCCAGCAGCCAAGATAAGGCAGGGCCACACTCTGGGGCCAACGTCCTGACTTTC	CASSQDKAGPHSGANVLTF	TRBV3-1	TRBJ2-6	.	few
TGCGCCAGCAGCCCCGGACAGGGGGCAAGCTATGGCTACACCTTC	CASSPGQGASYGYTF	TRBV5-1	TRBJ1-2	TRBD1	.
TGTGCCAGCAGCCAGACTAGGGAGACCCAGTACTTC	CASSQTRETQYF	TRBV3-1	TRBJ2-5	.	few
TGTGCCAGCGGAACAGGGGGCTACGGCTACACCTTC	CASGTGGYGYTF	TRBV28	TRBJ1-2	TRBD1	few
TGTGCCAGCAGCCAAGATCTTGGGGGACAGGGTATCTCCTACGAGCAGTACTTC	CASSQDLGGQGISYEQYF	TRBV14	TRBJ2-7	TRBD1	.
TGTGCCAGCACCTCGGGGGTTAGCAATCAGCCCCAGCATTTT	CASTSGVSNQPQHF	TRBV12-3/TRBV12-4	TRBJ1-5	.	.
TGTGCCAGCAGTTCACTAGCGGTGTTCAACAATGAGCAGTTCTTC	CASSSLAVFNNEQFF	TRBV27	TRBJ2-1	TRBD2	few
TGTGCCATCAGTGTATTTGGACAGGGGGGGACTGAAGCTTTCTTT	CAISVFGQGGTEAFF	TRBV10-3	TRBJ1-1	TRBD1	.
TGTGCCATCAGTGAGGTGTCTATCCGGGGGCAGTACTTC	CAISEVSIRGQYF	TRBV10-3	TRBJ2-7	.	.
TGTGCCAGCAGCCCAGGGCGGGAGCCCCACAATGAGCAGTACTTC	CASSPGREPHNEQYF	TRBV7-9	TRBJ2-5	TRBD2	.
TGTGCCAGCAGCTACGGACTAGCGGTTAATGAGCAGTACTTC	CASSYGLAVNEQYF	TRBV7-3	TRBJ2-5	TRBD2	.
TGTGCCACCAGCGCCCGGGCGCCCCCCTACAATGAGCAGTTCTTC	CATSARAPPYNEQFF	TRBV15	TRBJ2-1	.	few
TGCGCCAGCAGCCAAGATATACTAGCGGGAGGTAATGAGCAGTTCTTC	CASSQDILAGGNEQFF	TRBV4-3	TRBJ2-1	TRBD2	.
TGCAGTGCTAGAGATCTAGATGCTAGCTCCTACGAGCAGTACTTC	CSARDLDASSYEQYF	TRBV20-1	TRBJ2-7	.	.
TGTGCCAGCAAGGGTGACAGTTACAATGAGCAGTTCTTC	CASKGDSYNEQFF	TRBV27	TRBJ2-1	.	.
TGTGCCAGCAGCTTATATCGGGGTTGGGGGACCCAGTACTTC	CASSLYRGWGTQYF	TRBV7-7	TRBJ2-5	.	many
TGTGCCATCAGTTTCGACAGAAACCAAGAGACCCAGTACTTC	CAISFDRNQETQYF	TRBV10-3	TRBJ2-5	.	few
TGTGCCACCAGTGATGGAGGAGGACTAGCGGGAGGGCGGGGTGAGCAGTTCTTC	CATSDGGGLAGGRGEQFF	TRBV24-1	TRBJ2-1	TRBD2	few
TGTGCCAGCAGCACGGAGGCGGGCGAGCAGTACTTC	CASSTEAGEQYF	TRBV7-3	TRBJ2-7	.	.
TGTGCCAGCACTCCTATAAGTGGTCGGGGGACTAGCGGTTCCTACGAGCAGTACTTC	CASTPISGRGTSGSYEQYF	TRBV27	TRBJ2-7	TRBD2	.
TGTGCCAGCAGTTCCGGGTTCCTCTCCTACGAGCAGTACTTC	CASSSGFLSYEQYF	TRBV6-5	TRBJ2-7	.	.
TGCAGCGTCGAGGGGGGGCGGAACGAGCAGTACTTC	CSVEGGRNEQYF	TRBV29-1	TRBJ2-7	.	few
TGCAGTGCCCGCCGGGAAGCAGGGGATACGCAGTATTTT	CSARREAGDTQYF	TRBV20-1	TRBJ2-3	.	.